The following is a T cell receptor beta chain sequence with its context. Its antigen is as yet unknown. This record comes from a study of tumor-infiltrating lymphocytes in localized non-small cell lung cancer. Overall study results and limits: Each assay used a separate piece of the same tissue.

The table came from immunoSEQ multiplex PCR; TCRdb's copy has only in-frame clones and leaves some out. The sample has roughly 15,000 clones, around 70% seen once. Per the germline V gene, CDR1 is SGDLS and CDR2 is YYNGEE. The CDR3 runs 15 residues. The germline V and J ends were trimmed by 0 bases and 1 base, with 11 bases remaining between them. The TCR sequence derives from a human donor with non-small cell lung cancer. This sequence joins TRBV9 and TRBJ2-7, with D perhaps matching TRBD1 (6 bases). The specimen was uninvolved lung tissue not adjacent to the tumor. CDR3 sequence reads: CASSVAAGVSYEQYF. The CDR3 DNA sequence: TGTGCCAGCAGCGTAGCGGCAGGGGTTTCCTACGAGCAGTACTTC.